The entry below gives a single TCR beta chain sequence along with its context. The CDR3 has 14 amino acids. Trimming took off 5 bases at V and 7 bases at J, with 17 bases between the two ends. This specimen belongs to a study of response to subunit inactivated influenza vaccine. MiXCR, run by TCRdb on the RT-PCR reads, gives a single entry per CDR3 protein. The sample has 500,000 to 600,000 distinct CDR3 sequences; roughly 10% are singletons. The data also belong to a second study, concerning T cells expressing NK-cell markers. That source adds: Libraries used 5'RACE template switching adding universal primer site and UMIs. Just one sequenced donor of eight was HCMV-seronegative, while seven were seropositive. Restricting sorting to alpha-beta TCR T cells was achieved in several experiments by an anti-gamma-delta TCR antibody. Top CD8+ clonotypes included the dominant CD3+CD56+NKG2C+ clonotypes in a handful of donors.

This sequence originates from a man in his fifties or sixties who received an inactivated influenza vaccine. V is TRBV12-3 or TRBV12-4 and J is TRBJ1-2; possibly TRBD1 for D (6 bases). The sequencing used PBMCs from blood, collected on the day of vaccination. CDR3 in amino acids: CASSHAGAMSGYTF. CDR3 nucleotide sequence: TGTGCCAGCAGTCATGCAGGGGCGATGTCTGGCTACACCTTC.